This T cell receptor beta chain derives from a study of patients and donors after allogeneic stem cell transplantation. TCRdb reanalysed the RT-PCR reads using MiXCR and keeps one entry per CDR3 protein. Among around 200,000 distinct CDR3 sequences, roughly two fifths were seen once, and the ten largest hold approximately 10%. The CDR3 sequence is 14 residues long. The V segment lost 5 bases and the J segment 4 bases; nucleotides outside the gene matches: 4. This clonotype was observed a few times. The gene calls are TRBV12-3 or TRBV12-4 and TRBJ1-5; the match to TRBD1 covers 8 bases. The sequencing input was blood, either unsorted or a sorted T cell fraction (not recorded which). This clonotype was obtained from a human donor who was either an allogeneic HSCT recipient or a stem cell or donor lymphocyte infusion donor (not recorded which). It is not recorded whose cells these are; they may come from a transplant donor. The CDR3 sequence is CASSANRGNQPQHF. The CDR3, as DNA: TGTGCCAGCAGTGCAAACAGGGGGAATCAGCCCCAGCATTTT.